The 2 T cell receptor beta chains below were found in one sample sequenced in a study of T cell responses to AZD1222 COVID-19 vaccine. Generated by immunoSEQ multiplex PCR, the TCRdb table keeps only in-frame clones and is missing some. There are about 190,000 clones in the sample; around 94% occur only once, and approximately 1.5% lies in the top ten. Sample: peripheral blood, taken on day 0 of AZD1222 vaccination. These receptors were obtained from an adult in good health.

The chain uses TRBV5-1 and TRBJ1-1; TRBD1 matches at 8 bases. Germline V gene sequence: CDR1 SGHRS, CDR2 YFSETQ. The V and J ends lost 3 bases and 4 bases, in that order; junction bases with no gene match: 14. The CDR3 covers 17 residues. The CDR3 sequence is CASSSLGTGIRATEAFF. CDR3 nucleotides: TGCGCCAGCAGCTCTTTAGGGACAGGCATTAGGGCCACTGAAGCTTTCTTT.

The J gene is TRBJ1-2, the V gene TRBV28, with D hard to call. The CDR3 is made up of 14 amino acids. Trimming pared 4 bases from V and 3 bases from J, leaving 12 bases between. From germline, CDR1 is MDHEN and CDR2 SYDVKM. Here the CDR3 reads CASSSLAMYYGYTF. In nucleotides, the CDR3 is TGTGCCAGCAGTTCCCTGGCGATGTACTATGGCTACACCTTC.